The 8 T cell receptor beta chains in this list originate from one sample, sequenced in a study of cytomegalovirus exposure and HLA in healthy donors. Using immunoSEQ multiplex PCR, the repertoire was profiled, and TCRdb retains in-frame clones only, with some absent. The sample includes hundreds of thousands of clones, over 75% of them seen just once. The material sequenced was PBMCs. These receptors all stem from a young woman in good health and CMV-seronegative.

The genes are TRBV30 and TRBJ2-1; 8 nucleotides match TRBD1. Germline values: CDR1 GTSNPN, CDR2 SVGIG (reference sequence). Germline trimming cut 1 base from V and 16 bases from J; bases unmatched to any gene: 6. This CDR3 is built from 11 residues. The CDR3 bases are TGTGCCTGGAGTGGGACAGGGCGGGACTTCTTC. Amino acids: CAWSGTGRDFF.

V usage is TRBV27 and J usage is TRBJ2-7, with TRBD2 identical over 12 bases. The germline gives CDR1 MNHEY, CDR2 SMNVEV (reference sequence). The V gene end was trimmed by 0 bases and the J gene end by 0 bases; junction bases not matched to a gene: 3. The CDR3 runs to 17 residues. The CDR3 here is CASSLSGLAGLSYEQYF. CDR3 bases: TGTGCCAGCAGTTTATCGGGACTAGCGGGTCTCTCCTACGAGCAGTACTTC.

The chain carries TRBV15 and TRBJ1-2; TRBD1 aligns across 11 bases. CDR1 is LNHNV and CDR2 is YYDKDF in the germline V gene (reference sequence). J was trimmed by 4 bases and V by 5 bases; bases with no gene match: 3. This CDR3 has 14 amino acids. The CDR3 here is CATSGTGGGYGYTF. CDR3 nucleotide sequence: TGTGCCACCAGCGGGACAGGGGGGGGCTATGGCTACACCTTC. Drawing the rest from reference TRBV15 and TRBJ1-2, the complete variable domain is DAMVIQNPRYQVTQFGKPVTLSCSQTLNHNVMYWYQQKSSQAPKLLFHYYDKDFNNEADTPDNFQSRRPNTSFCFLDIRSPGLGDTAMYLCATSGTGGGYGYTFGSGTRLTVV.

The chain carries TRBV5-4 and TRBJ2-7; maybe TRBD1 (5 bases). The CDR3 totals 15 residues. V lost 2 bases and J lost 0, with 12 bases in between. Germline V gives CDR1 SGHNT, CDR2 YYREEE (reference sequence). For the CDR3, the DNA is TGTGCCAGCAGCTTTAAGGACAAAAGCTCCTACGAGCAGTACTTC. It specifies CASSFKDKSSYEQYF.

This clone was observed a single time. The chain recombines TRBV27 with TRBJ1-4; TRBD1 might be the D (5 bases). The CDR3 contains 14 residues. V was cut by 8 bases and J by 7 bases, with 17 bases left in between. The V gene's germline CDR1 is MNHEY and CDR2 SMNVEV (reference sequence). The CDR3 here is CASGVNSGFEKLFF. As DNA, the CDR3 is TGTGCCAGCGGTGTGAACTCAGGGTTTGAAAAACTGTTTTTT.

This rearrangement joins TRBV18 to TRBJ2-3, with no clear D. Germline lookup yields CDR1 KGHSH and CDR2 LQKENI. The CDR3 consists of 14 residues. Trimming removed 3 bases from V and 0 bases from J, with 7 bases in between. CDR3 nucleotides: TGTGCCAGCTCACCCTCGACAAGCACAGATACGCAGTATTTT. This translates into CASSPSTSTDTQYF.

The rearrangement joins TRBV6-5 to TRBJ2-7; maybe TRBD1 (6 bases). The CDR3 length is 15 residues. V lost 5 bases and J lost 0, with 14 bases in between. CDR1 is MNHEY and CDR2 is SVGAGI in the germline V gene. CDR3 in amino acids: CASSMGAGTSYEQYF. The CDR3, as DNA: TGTGCCAGCAGTATGGGGGCAGGTACCTCCTACGAGCAGTACTTC.

CDR3 bases: TGTGCCAGCAGCGGTCCCGGGACTAGCGGGAACAGTGAGCAGTTCTTC. Translation gives CASSGPGTSGNSEQFF. The genes are TRBV9 and TRBJ2-1, with 13 bases that match TRBD2. Germline V gene sequence: CDR1 SGDLS, CDR2 YYNGEE. This CDR3 region has 16 residues. J lost 9 bases, V lost 3 bases, and 9 bases had no gene match.